This entry describes one T cell receptor beta chain. The entry originates in a study of blood T cell repertoires in COVID-19. Study information: Whether acute or convalescent, the COVID-19 samples came from the United States, Italy and Spain. T cells, B-cell-depleted T cells, or PBMCs provided the cDNA or gDNA that served as material.

The CDR3 is 12 amino acids. CDR1 and CDR2 (germline): SGHRS, YFSETQ. V was trimmed by 4 bases and J by 4 bases, leaving 9 bases between them. As processed by the authors: Amplified reference gene primers provided the basis for estimating nucleated cell counts. Here immunoSEQ multiplex PCR was the method, and the copy in TCRdb shows in-frame clones only, minus some. Clone size and V and J calls were adopted from that table, with D and trimming inferred from the DNA. The data contain around 300,000 clones, around nine tenths of them singletons. This sequence joins TRBV5-1 and TRBJ2-7, with a tentative D call TRBD1 (6 bases). What was sequenced was peripheral blood. The sequence was collected from a man aged 50 or older with acute or convalescent COVID-19. For the CDR3, the DNA is TGCGCCAGCAGCCAACAGGGTTACGAGCAGTACTTC. Protein product: CASSQQGYEQYF.